The rows below give T cell receptor beta chains drawn from one sample of a study of beta chain features in type 1 diabetes. Clones were sequenced by immunoSEQ multiplex PCR, and TCRdb holds only the in-frame ones, with some missing. Of some 350,000 clones listed, approximately 12% are singletons. The sequenced sample consisted of naive CD4+ T cells from blood. These receptors all stem from a woman under 30 with type 1 diabetes. Both conserved end residues are part of each CDR3. The order of the fields is D gene, J gene, CDR3 length, clone size, V gene, CDR3 DNA, CDR3 protein. A D gene is named only where the DNA matches it firmly. Clone size, where shown, is once, few, many, or a class for clones that have expanded.

D: NA
J: TRBJ2-5
length: 11
size: NA
V: TRBV28
DNA: TGTGCCAGCAGTTTGCGAGAGACCCAGTACTTC
CDR3: CASSLRETQYF

D: TRBD1
J: TRBJ1-1
length: 15
size: few
V: TRBV19
DNA: TGTGCCAGTAGTTTCCCAGGGGGCTCGGTCACTGAAGCTTTCTTT
CDR3: CASSFPGGSVTEAFF

D: TRBD2
J: TRBJ2-2
length: 17
size: NA
V: TRBV7-8
DNA: TGTGCCAGCAGCGCTTTCCTAAGCGGGGCAAACACCGGGGAGCTGTTTTTT
CDR3: CASSAFLSGANTGELFF

D: TRBD1
J: TRBJ1-2
length: 15
size: NA
V: TRBV25-1
DNA: TGTGCCAGCAGCGTCTTGGGACAGGGTCAAGATGGCTACACCTTC
CDR3: CASSVLGQGQDGYTF

D: TRBD1
J: TRBJ2-7
length: 13
size: NA
V: TRBV19
DNA: TGTGCCAGTAGTATAAACAGGGGCTACGAGCAGTACTTC
CDR3: CASSINRGYEQYF

D: NA
J: TRBJ1-1
length: 13
size: NA
V: TRBV4-3
DNA: TGCGCCAGCAGCCTAAAGGGGGTTACTGAAGCTTTCTTT
CDR3: CASSLKGVTEAFF

D: NA
J: TRBJ1-5
length: 14
size: NA
V: TRBV18
DNA: TGTGCCAGCTCACCTCCGTATAGCAATCAGCCCCAGCATTTT
CDR3: CASSPPYSNQPQHF

D: TRBD1
J: TRBJ1-1
length: 14
size: NA
V: TRBV4-2
DNA: TGTGCCAGCAGCCAAGGACAGGGCGACACTGAAGCTTTCTTT
CDR3: CASSQGQGDTEAFF

D: TRBD2
J: TRBJ2-3
length: 14
size: few
V: TRBV4-1
DNA: TGCGCCAGCAGCGGTGCGGGAGTTGCAGATACGCAGTATTTT
CDR3: CASSGAGVADTQYF

D: TRBD1
J: TRBJ2-1
length: 14
size: few
V: TRBV28
DNA: TGTGCCAGCAGTCCTACGGGACAGTACAATGAGCAGTTCTTC
CDR3: CASSPTGQYNEQFF

D: TRBD2
J: TRBJ2-1
length: 14
size: NA
V: TRBV30
DNA: TGTGCCTGGAACTGGGGGGGGAAAAAGGATGAGCAGTTCTTC
CDR3: CAWNWGGKKDEQFF

D: NA
J: TRBJ1-1
length: 11
size: few
V: TRBV2
DNA: TGTGCCAGCAGCGCCGGGTTTGAAGCTTTCTTT
CDR3: CASSAGFEAFF

D: NA
J: TRBJ1-5
length: 13
size: NA
V: TRBV29-1
DNA: TGCAGCGTCGAGACAGCAAGCAATCAGCCCCAGCATTTT
CDR3: CSVETASNQPQHF

D: NA
J: TRBJ1-4
length: 12
size: NA
V: TRBV29-1
DNA: TGCAGCGTTGGGCCGAATAATGAAAAACTGTTTTTT
CDR3: CSVGPNNEKLFF

D: NA
J: TRBJ2-2
length: 14
size: NA
V: TRBV27
DNA: TGTGCCAGCAGGGAAGCGGGCCACACCGGGGAGCTGTTTTTT
CDR3: CASREAGHTGELFF

D: TRBD2
J: TRBJ2-7
length: 16
size: once
V: TRBV4-2
DNA: TGTGCCAGCAGCCAACGTAGCGGGAGGGCCCGTTACGAGCAGTACTTC
CDR3: CASSQRSGRARYEQYF

D: NA
J: TRBJ2-2
length: 14
size: NA
V: TRBV11-2
DNA: TGTGCCAGCACCCCCCGCGCGGGGTCCGGGGAGCTGTTTTTT
CDR3: CASTPRAGSGELFF

D: TRBD1
J: TRBJ1-2
length: 19
size: few
V: TRBV5-4
DNA: TGTGCCAGCAGCGGAGCTGACAGGGGGCGACTTATGGGGGGATATGGCTACACCTTC
CDR3: CASSGADRGRLMGGYGYTF